This is a list of T cell receptor beta chains from one sample in a study of T cells expressing NK-cell markers. TCRdb reprocessed the 5' RACE reads, keeping one entry per CDR3 protein, no DNA. Its table records some 120,000 distinct CDR3 sequences. Sequencing input: blood T cells: a sorted CD56 or NKG2C T cell subset, CD4+ or CD8+ T cells, or bulk PBMC T cells (not recorded which). Receptors originate from a woman aged 18 to 75 in good health. The CDR3 runs from the conserved cysteine through the conserved F or W. Clone size, where shown, is once, few, many, or a class for clones that have expanded.

j_call,v_call,clone_size,cdr3_aa
TRBJ2-3,TRBV7-3,NA,CASSLTASSGPVDTQYF
TRBJ2-1,TRBV7-6,NA,CASSPREGNEQFF
TRBJ2-7,TRBV7-6,NA,CASSLAKDRHYEQYF
TRBJ2-1,TRBV13,NA,CASLVRSSYNEQFF
TRBJ1-2,TRBV27,NA,CASSTLGTGEFYGYTF
TRBJ2-6,TRBV2,NA,CASTGSGANVLTF
TRBJ2-3,TRBV9,NA,CASSVGGDTDTQYF
TRBJ2-2,TRBV15,NA,CATSRDSVPNTGELFF
TRBJ2-1,TRBV30,NA,CAWSEENRGHGNEQFF
TRBJ2-7,TRBV4-3,NA,CASSQTAAVSSYEQYF
TRBJ2-3,TRBV11-2,NA,CASTPAGLAVPTGHADTQYF
TRBJ1-5,TRBV12-3/TRBV12-4,NA,CASSLEKYSNQPQHF
TRBJ1-5,TRBV12-3/TRBV12-4,NA,CASSLAGSRQPQHF
TRBJ2-2,TRBV28,NA,CASRTEGQGTSGELFF
TRBJ2-5,TRBV29-1,NA,CSVVPGVLETQYF
TRBJ2-4,TRBV19,NA,CASSPQDRGLAKNIQYF
TRBJ2-3,TRBV29-1,NA,CSVASGTISTDTQYF
TRBJ2-7,TRBV3-1,NA,CATQGGYGQYF
TRBJ2-1,TRBV20-1,NA,CSARDAGYQFF
TRBJ1-5,TRBV28,NA,CASSVDGSNQPQHF
TRBJ2-3,TRBV20-1,NA,CSADLGPIAYF
TRBJ2-1,TRBV20-1,NA,CSADGETYNEQFF
TRBJ2-7,TRBV7-9,NA,CASSLSGQVSYEQYF
TRBJ2-3,TRBV12-3/TRBV12-4,NA,CASTTGTSTDTQYF
TRBJ2-3,TRBV11-2,medium-sized,CASSLVQGAYDTQYF
TRBJ2-7,TRBV6-5,NA,CASSYGTGTGYEQYF
TRBJ2-7,TRBV13,NA,CASSPRSGAPSEQYF
TRBJ2-3,TRBV29-1,NA,CSVEEGRSTDTQYF
TRBJ2-3,TRBV29-1,NA,CSATRDPDTDTQYF
TRBJ2-4,TRBV7-8,NA,CASSLGPGNLAKNIQYF
TRBJ2-1,TRBV20-1,NA,CSAGNRVSVEQFF
TRBJ1-2,TRBV5-8,NA,CASSSRQGDGYTF
TRBJ2-5,TRBV28,NA,CASTKGGRETQYF
TRBJ1-1,TRBV25-1,NA,CASSGGGTSEAFF
TRBJ1-6,TRBV5-6,NA,CASSPPDRSPLHF
TRBJ2-3,TRBV20-1,NA,CSASGTSGTDTQYF
TRBJ2-2,TRBV6-1,NA,CASRSGTGVGGELFF
TRBJ2-7,TRBV28,NA,CASSRDNYEQYF
TRBJ2-1,TRBV7-9,NA,CASSLVISYNEQFF
TRBJ1-1,TRBV5-1,NA,CASSETRENTEAFF
TRBJ2-7,TRBV28,NA,CASSHSPYEQYF
TRBJ2-3,TRBV6-1,NA,CASSEWAGGHSTDTQYF
TRBJ1-2,TRBV14,NA,CASSLRDRANYGYTF
TRBJ2-5,TRBV9,NA,CASSVEGDETQYF
TRBJ1-2,TRBV12-3/TRBV12-4,NA,CASSHPLTVDYGYTF
TRBJ2-2,TRBV7-6,NA,CASSLYPAGELFF
TRBJ2-1,TRBV20-1,NA,CSASIQRGGNEQFF
TRBJ1-2,TRBV10-2,NA,CASSHTGAYGYTF
TRBJ2-1,TRBV6-2/TRBV6-3,NA,CASSDPGTEQFF
TRBJ2-5,TRBV20-1,NA,CSARPTTSALKETQYF
TRBJ2-3,TRBV7-8,NA,CATEAPLAGVRSDTQYF
TRBJ2-7,TRBV20-1,NA,CSARPGLAGPYEQYF
TRBJ2-4,TRBV4-1,NA,CASSHGPGQGDIQYF